A selection of T cell receptor beta chains follows, all from one sample in a study of T cell repertoires in cytomegalovirus infection. TCRdb itself ran the reads through MiXCR, one entry per CDR3 protein. The repertoire holds approximately 600,000 distinct CDR3 sequences, with over 35% as singletons. Antigen specificity for these receptors is unknown. Sequenced material: cultured PBMCs, taken from culture after CMV antigen stimulation. The source of these receptors is a human donor in good health (CMV status not recorded). Some clones in this sample may be carry-over from other donors' samples. Both conserved end residues are part of each CDR3. The D gene is left open where the match is weak. Expanded clones get a size class; other rows say once, few or many, or leave the size out.

>TRBV4-1|TRBD1|16|TRBJ2-3|few
CASSRTRGSTTDTQYF
TGCGCCAGCAGCCGTACCAGGGGGAGCACCACAGATACGCAGTATTTT
>TRBV6-8|-|14|TRBJ1-2|-
CASSYYRSNYGYTF
TGTGCCAGCAGTTACTACCGATCTAACTATGGCTACACCTTC
>TRBV14|-|13|TRBJ2-1|-
CASSQATYNEQFF
TGTGCCAGCAGCCAAGCCACTTACAATGAGCAGTTCTTC
>TRBV20-1|-|13|TRBJ1-2|-
CSARGWGTSGYTF
TGCAGTGCTAGGGGGTGGGGGACCTCCGGCTACACCTTC
>TRBV7-2|TRBD1|14|TRBJ1-5|many
CASSLTGVDQPQHF
TGTGCCAGCAGCTTGACAGGGGTTGATCAGCCCCAGCATTTT
>TRBV7-2|-|14|TRBJ2-4|many
CASSLDWPKNIQYF
TGTGCCAGCAGCTTAGATTGGCCCAAAAACATTCAGTACTTC
>TRBV6-6|-|13|TRBJ1-1|-
CASSQDGMGEAFF
TGTGCCAGCAGCCAGGATGGTATGGGTGAAGCTTTCTTT
>TRBV7-2|-|15|TRBJ2-1|-
CASSSQHLSYNEQFF
TGTGCCAGCAGCTCTCAGCACCTCTCCTACAATGAGCAGTTCTTC
>TRBV18|-|13|TRBJ2-7|-
CASSPPIGDEQYF
TGTGCCAGCTCACCGCCTATCGGGGACGAGCAGTACTTC
>TRBV29-1|-|12|TRBJ2-4|-
CSVVNREVIQYF
TGCAGCGTTGTAAACAGGGAGGTCATTCAGTACTTC
>TRBV6-1|-|11|TRBJ1-2|-
CASSEGIGYTF
TGTGCCAGCAGTGAAGGCATTGGCTACACCTTC
>TRBV4-3|-|14|TRBJ1-4|-
CASSQDQYSGKLFF
TGCGCCAGCAGCCAAGACCAGTACTCGGGGAAACTGTTTTTT
>TRBV19|TRBD1|14|TRBJ1-4|few
CASKEDRGRPKLFF
TGTGCCAGTAAGGAAGACAGGGGGAGGCCAAAACTGTTTTTT
>TRBV5-5|-|15|TRBJ2-2|-
CASSLGDGNTGELFF
TGTGCCAGCAGCTTGGGAGATGGGAACACCGGGGAGCTGTTTTTT
>TRBV7-2|-|15|TRBJ1-3|few
CASSLLGGSGNTIYF
TGTGCCAGCAGCTTATTAGGAGGCTCTGGAAACACCATATATTTT
>TRBV29-1|-|13|TRBJ1-1|-
CSGLPRGNTEAFF
TGCAGCGGGCTTCCTCGCGGGAACACTGAAGCTTTCTTT
>TRBV7-2|TRBD1|13|TRBJ2-7|-
CASSRQGWYEQYF
TGTGCCAGCAGCAGACAGGGTTGGTACGAGCAGTACTTC